The present TCR beta chain was sequenced within a study of post-analysis software for immune sequencing data. The CDR3 length is 15 residues. V was trimmed by 1 base and J by 4 bases, leaving 13 bases between them. CDR1 is SEHNR, CDR2 FQNEAQ, per germline (reference sequence). Study-wide points: There was significantly lower normalized Chao1 diversity in multiple sclerosis patients than in controls. Strong co-clustering by F measure was evident for samples that had been prepared in the same batch. Controls had lower frequencies than patients of five TRBV segments, which included TRBV5-6, TRBV5-1 and TRBV20-1.

For this clonotype: Antigen: not known.

The TCR beta cDNA libraries carried unique molecular identifiers. T cells numbering roughly 0.9 to 10 million yielded cDNA molecules that totaled roughly 500,000. TCRdb passed the PCR reads through MiXCR, listing each CDR3 protein once. The sample has 450,000 to 650,000 distinct CDR3 sequences, 44% seen once. This sequence originates from a girl aged 5-17 years with multiple sclerosis. The V call is TRBV7-9, the J call TRBJ1-1, with a tentative D call TRBD1 (6 bases). The sample comprised blood. The CDR3 spells CASSLVGRGGTEAFF. CDR3 sequence (DNA): TGTGCCAGCAGCTTAGTGGGCAGGGGAGGCACTGAAGCTTTCTTT.